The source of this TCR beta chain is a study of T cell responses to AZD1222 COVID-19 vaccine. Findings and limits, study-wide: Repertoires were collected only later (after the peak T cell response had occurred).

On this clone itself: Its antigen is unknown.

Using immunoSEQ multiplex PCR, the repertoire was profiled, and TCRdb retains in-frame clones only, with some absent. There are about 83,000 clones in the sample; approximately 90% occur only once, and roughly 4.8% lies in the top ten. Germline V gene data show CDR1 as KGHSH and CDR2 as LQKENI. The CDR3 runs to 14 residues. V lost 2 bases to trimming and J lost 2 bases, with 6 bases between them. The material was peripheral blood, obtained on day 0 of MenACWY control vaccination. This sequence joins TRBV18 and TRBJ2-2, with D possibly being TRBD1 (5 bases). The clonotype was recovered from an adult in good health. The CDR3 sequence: CASSPDRNTGELFF. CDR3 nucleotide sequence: TGTGCCAGCTCACCAGACAGAAACACCGGGGAGCTGTTTTTT. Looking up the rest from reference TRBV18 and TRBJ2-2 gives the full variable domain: NAGVMQNPRHLVRRRGQEARLRCSPMKGHSHVYWYRQLPEEGLKFMVYLQKENIIDESGMPKERFSAEFPKEGPSILRIQQVVRGDSAAYFCASSPDRNTGELFFGEGSRLTVL.